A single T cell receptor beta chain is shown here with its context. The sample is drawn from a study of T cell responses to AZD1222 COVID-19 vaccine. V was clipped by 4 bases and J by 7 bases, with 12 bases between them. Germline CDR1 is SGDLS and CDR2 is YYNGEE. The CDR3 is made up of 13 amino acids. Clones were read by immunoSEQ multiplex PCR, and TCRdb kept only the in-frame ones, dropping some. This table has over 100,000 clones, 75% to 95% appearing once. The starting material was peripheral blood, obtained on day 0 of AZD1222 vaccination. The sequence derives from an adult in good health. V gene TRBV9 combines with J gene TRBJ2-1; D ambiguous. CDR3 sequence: CASSPPLVNEQFF. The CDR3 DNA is TGTGCCAGCAGCCCCCCTTTAGTAAATGAGCAGTTCTTC.